This T cell receptor (beta chain) was profiled in a study of blood T cells in healthy people across ages. Overall study: Through template switching, about one barcoded beta molecule was captured per two T cells, as measured in model experiments.

The V gene's germline CDR1 is LGHNA and CDR2 YSLEER. V shed 1 base and J shed 8 bases, with 7 bases lying between them. The CDR3 is made up of 12 amino acids. Alongside a J-beta primer mix, a sample-barcoded 5' primer served in a second PCR lasting roughly 6 to 11 cycles. In TCRdb, the 5' RACE reads were re-called with MiXCR into one record per CDR3 protein. The sample contains around 1,000,000 distinct CDR3 sequences, more than 30% of which appear only once. Material: blood. This chain links TRBV4-3 with TRBJ2-3; D uncertain. The receptor was isolated from a man aged 18 to 35 in good health. The CDR3 reads CASSQGIGTQYF. Here the CDR3 DNA reads TGCGCCAGCAGCCAAGGGATAGGTACGCAGTATTTT.